This TCR beta chain was obtained from a study of shared clonotypes between healthy human individuals. Whole-study context: Each donor's CD8 memory used one plate, CD8 naive two, each CD4 subset three.

As concerns this clone: Its antigen is not known.

V lost 7 bases to trimming and J lost 2 bases, with 15 bases between them. The CDR3 is 15 residues long. The germline V gene encodes CDR1 LNHDA and CDR2 SQIVND (reference sequence). This table comes from immunoSEQ multiplex PCR, and its TCRdb copy is limited to in-frame clones, with some not included. The sample includes 950,000 to 1,200,000 clones, approximately 77% of them seen just once. Study-wide results and limits: Lower generation probabilities were found for non-shared clonotypes than for those shared by all four donors. Clonotype sharing across a handful of donors was observed for 5% to 6.5% of naive CD4 clonotypes. The diversity represented, both genetic and in exposure history, was limited by few donors.

Source material: memory CD4+ T cells from PBMCs. The subset here: CD45RA-negative fraction. The chain carries TRBV19 and TRBJ1-5; D remains unclear. The sequence derives from a man aged 18 to 29 in good health. Some clones in this sample may be carry-over from other donors' samples. As DNA, the CDR3 is TGTGCCAGTACCCCCCGCGGAGACGGCAATCAGCCCCAGCATTTT. Translating gives CASTPRGDGNQPQHF.